This T cell receptor (beta chain) was captured by sequencing in a study of blood T cell repertoires in COVID-19. For the study at large: Samples taken during acute and convalescent COVID-19 were collected in the United States, Italy and Spain.

This clone has a single count. As handled by the study authors: Amplifying reference gene primers gave estimates of nucleated cell counts. Libraries were prepared by immunoSEQ multiplex PCR; TCRdb keeps only in-frame clonotypes and omits some of them. V and J calls and clone size follow that table, whereas D and trimming were derived from the DNA. The data contain 140,000 to 150,000 clones, around 84% of them singletons. CDR3 length: 17 residues. V shed 4 bases and J 8 bases; nucleotides not matched to a gene: 14. Looked up from germline, CDR1 is MGHDK and CDR2 is SYGVNS. This chain connects TRBV25-1 to TRBJ2-1; 10 bases align to TRBD2. Sequences were obtained from peripheral blood. This sequence was found in a man aged 25-40 years with COVID-19, enrolled during active disease. The CDR3 nucleotides read TGTGCCAGCAGTGGGGCCGAGAGCGGGAGGGCCAGGGATGAGCAGTTCTTC. It codes for CASSGAESGRARDEQFF.